This TCR beta chain was retrieved from a study of cytomegalovirus exposure and HLA in healthy donors. The CDR3 sequence is 15 residues long. The germline V gene encodes CDR1 PRHDT and CDR2 FYEKMQ (reference sequence). Trimming took 5 bases from V and 4 from J; bases not matched to a gene: 8. Only in-frame clones appear in the TCRdb table, and some are missing; sequencing was by immunoSEQ multiplex PCR. This table holds under 300,000 clones, roughly 90% found once. This receptor was identified in a woman aged 18-30 years in good health and CMV-seronegative. The chain has TRBV13 and TRBJ1-2; 9 bases agree with TRBD1. The sequenced sample was PBMCs. CDR3 coding DNA: TGTGCCAGCAGCGGAGAGTGGACAGGGGTCTATGGCTACACCTTC. This sequence encodes CASSGEWTGVYGYTF.